The clone carrying this TCR beta chain was counted a few times. Antigen unknown. Per sample, roughly 500 nanograms of biopsy DNA were TCRB immunosequenced. Measured with immunoSEQ multiplex PCR; TCRdb has only the in-frame clones, and not every one. The table records almost 4,000 clones, under 80% of them present only once. The CDR3 length is 14 residues. The V gene's germline CDR1 is LNHDA and CDR2 SQIVND (reference sequence). The germline V and J ends were trimmed by 6 bases and 2 bases, with 14 bases remaining between them. This entry comes from a study of T cell repertoires in ileal Crohn's disease. Study-wide background: At surgery, 35% of patients smoked, with median disease duration 7.9 years. Broader study findings: Compared with non-smokers, active smokers at surgery showed more clonal expansions. Postoperative endoscopy occurred within one year, median 6.9 months.

The time point was: neoterminal ileum biopsy at postoperative endoscopy, about 6 months after surgery. This sequence joins TRBV19 and TRBJ2-7, with D maybe TRBD1 (5 bases). This TCR derives from an adult with Crohn's disease. The source material was ileal tissue. The CDR3 DNA is TGTGCCAGTAGCGGAGACAGCCACCCCTACGAGCAGTACTTC. Protein sequence: CASSGDSHPYEQYF. Full variable domain (remainder filled in from reference TRBV19 and TRBJ2-7): DGGITQSPKYLFRKEGQNVTLSCEQNLNHDAMYWYRQDPGQGLRLIYYSQIVNDFQKGDIAEGYSVSREKKESFPLTVTSAQKNPTAFYLCASSGDSHPYEQYFGPGTRLTVT.